One and the same sample provided the 12 T cell receptor beta chains below, sequenced in a study of blood T cell repertoires in COVID-19. Sequencing used immunoSEQ multiplex PCR; TCRdb keeps in-frame clones, though not all of them. The sample shows about 300,000 clones, approximately 82% of them seen only once. Sequenced material: peripheral blood. Receptor source: a woman aged 45-65 years with acute or convalescent COVID-19.

The chain is built from TRBV7-8 and TRBJ1-5; D remains ambiguous. The V gene's germline CDR1 is SGHVS and CDR2 FQNEAQ. The ends were cut back, 0 bases at V and 0 bases at J, with 6 bases in the middle. This CDR3 region has 15 residues. CDR3 region: CASSLAADSNQPQHF. The CDR3 nucleotides read TGTGCCAGCAGCTTAGCGGCAGATAGCAATCAGCCCCAGCATTTT.

V is TRBV2 and J is TRBJ1-4; possibly TRBD1 for D (6 bases). Germline CDR1 is SNHLY and CDR2 is FYNNEI. This CDR3 contains 15 residues. With 6 bases removed from V and 2 bases from J, the gap between germline ends came to 13 bases. For the CDR3, the DNA is TGTGCCAGCAGGCCCAGGACAGCCACTAATGAAAAACTGTTTTTT. Amino acids: CASRPRTATNEKLFF. Using reference TRBV2 and TRBJ1-4 for the parts outside the CDR3, the full variable domain is EPEVTQTPSHQVTQMGQEVILRCVPISNHLYFYWYRQILGQKVEFLVSFYNNEISEKSEIFDDQFSVERPDGSNFTLKIRSTKLEDSAMYFCASRPRTATNEKLFFGSGTQLSVL.

This chain connects TRBV30 to TRBJ1-2; 10 nucleotides match TRBD1. This CDR3 spans 13 amino acids. The V segment lost 5 bases and the J segment 8 bases; nucleotides outside the gene matches: 8. The germline gives CDR1 GTSNPN, CDR2 SVGIG (reference sequence). Here the CDR3 DNA reads TGTGCCTGGGCAGGGGGACAGGGGTTCGGCTACACCTTC. This gives the protein CAWAGGQGFGYTF.

This clone appeared once. J is TRBJ1-6 and V is TRBV28; 9 positions match TRBD1. With V trimmed by 7 bases and J by 8 bases, 9 bases remained unmatched. CDR1 and CDR2 (germline): MDHEN, SYDVKM. The CDR3 totals 15 residues. As DNA, the CDR3 is TGTGCCAGCACCCCGAGGGGGACAGGGTATTCACCCCTCCACTTT. Translating it yields CASTPRGTGYSPLHF.

The CDR3 DNA follows: TGTGCCACCAGAGAGGGGGCGCTGGGCAATCAGCCCCAGCATTTT. It specifies CATREGALGNQPQHF. The rearrangement joins TRBV6-5 to TRBJ1-5; 7 bases are shared with TRBD1. Germline CDR1 MNHEY, CDR2 SVGAGI. CDR3 length: 15 amino acids. Germline trimming cut 10 bases from V and 2 bases from J; bases unmatched to any gene: 11.

The V gene is TRBV19, the J gene TRBJ2-1; maybe TRBD2 (5 bases). Germline CDR1 reads LNHDA; CDR2 reads SQIVND (reference sequence). The germline V and J ends were trimmed by 5 bases and 0 bases, with 8 bases remaining between them. The CDR3 loop spans 14 amino acids. The CDR3 nucleotides are TGTGCCAGTAGTCGGGGATCCTCCTACAATGAGCAGTTCTTC. It codes for CASSRGSSYNEQFF.

This clone came up once. V gene TRBV9 combines with J gene TRBJ2-3; TRBD1 matches 7 bases. This CDR3 comprises 13 residues. Germline CDR1 and CDR2: SGDLS and YYNGEE. The V gene end was trimmed by 6 bases and the J gene end by 1 base; junction bases not matched to a gene: 2. In nucleotides, the CDR3 is TGTGCCAGCACCGGACAGGGCACAGATACGCAGTATTTT. This codes for CASTGQGTDTQYF.

The chain has TRBV19 and TRBJ2-2, with D perhaps TRBD1 or TRBD2 (6 bases each). From germline, CDR1 is LNHDA and CDR2 SQIVND (reference sequence). With 4 bases removed from V and 4 bases from J, the gap between germline ends came to 13 bases. The CDR3 runs to 15 residues. The CDR3 reads CASSKEGGFTGELFF. CDR3 DNA sequence: TGTGCCAGTAGTAAAGAGGGGGGTTTCACCGGGGAGCTGTTTTTT.

The chain has TRBV10-2 and TRBJ2-3; 16 nucleotides match TRBD2. V shed 11 bases and J 11 bases; nucleotides not matched to a gene: 7. Germline V gene data show CDR1 as WSHSY and CDR2 as SAAADI. This CDR3 has 13 amino acids. The DNA for the CDR3 is TGCGCCTCCGGGACTAGCGGGGGGGTAGGGCAGTATTTT. Translated, it gives CASGTSGGVGQYF.

This clone turned up a few times. The chain employs TRBV7-9 and TRBJ1-2; D is possibly TRBD1 (5 bases). This CDR3 is 16 amino acids long. CDR1 and CDR2 from the germline V gene are SEHNR and FQNEAQ (reference sequence). Trimming removed 5 bases from V and 0 bases from J, with 16 bases in between. DNA of the CDR3: TGTGCCAGCAGCCTCCTGGAGGGGAGGACTAACTATGGCTACACCTTC. Encoded protein: CASSLLEGRTNYGYTF.

Only one count was recorded for this clone. The chain links TRBV7-8 to TRBJ1-6; possible D gene TRBD1, 5 bases. V was cut by 11 bases and J by 7 bases, with 12 bases left in between. The CDR3 has 12 amino acids. In germline, CDR1 is SGHVS, CDR2 FQNEAQ. CDR3 residues: CASGGDNSPLHF. In DNA form, the CDR3 reads TGTGCCTCGGGGGGGGACAATTCACCCCTCCACTTT.

The rearrangement joins TRBV28 to TRBJ1-2, with 7 bases matching TRBD1. There are 12 residues in the CDR3. The germline V gene encodes CDR1 MDHEN and CDR2 SYDVKM. V lost 6 bases and J lost 8; bases outside the gene matches: 6. The CDR3 DNA is TGTGCCAGCAGCAGGGGGGCTGGGGGCTACACCTTC. This translates into CASSRGAGGYTF.